A single sample is the source of the 25 T cell receptor beta chains below, sequenced in a study of T cells in Graves' hyperthyroidism and ophthalmopathy. Authors of the study amplified TCR beta CDR3 regions from RNA transcripts. A first-round RT-PCR of the TCR CDR3 used the HTBI primer set. TCRdb called the multiplex PCR reads again in MiXCR, with one record for every CDR3 protein. The table shows 250,000 to 350,000 distinct CDR3 sequences, with around 16% occurring only once. Input material: blood. These receptors were obtained from a man aged 25 to 40 with Graves' hyperthyroidism.

V and J are TRBV6-1 and TRBJ2-6; D is uncertain. V was shortened by 8 bases and J by 1 base, with 12 bases between the two germline ends. This CDR3 has 15 amino acids. The germline V gene has CDR1 MNHNS and CDR2 SASEGT. CDR3 residues: CASSGLQSGANVLTF. DNA for the CDR3: TGTGCCAGCTCAGGCTTGCAATCTGGGGCCAACGTCCTGACTTTC.

On this clonotype itself: A clone one base away is much larger, so this may be a read error. The chain couples TRBV10-3 to TRBJ2-5, with 10 bases lining up with TRBD2. CDR1 and CDR2 (germline): ENHRY, SYGVKD. This CDR3 comprises 14 residues. CDR3 sequence (DNA): TGTGTCATCAGCGGGAGGGCCCTCCGAGAGACCCAGTACTTC. It specifies CVISGRALRETQYF.

In this sample, this clonotype turned up many times. The rearrangement links TRBV5-5 to TRBJ2-1; 13 bases map to TRBD2. This CDR3 spans 16 amino acids. Germline CDR1 is SGHKS and CDR2 is YYEKEE (reference sequence). J gave up 10 bases and V 4 bases, and 11 bases lay outside the gene matches. The chain's CDR3 is CASSTLTSGRMREQFF. Written as DNA, the CDR3 is TGTGCCAGCAGCACTCTGACTAGCGGGAGGATGAGAGAGCAGTTCTTC.

This clonotype turned up a few times. The V gene is TRBV7-3, the J gene TRBJ2-3; 15 nucleotides line up with TRBD2. Germline CDR1 reads SGHTA; CDR2 reads FQGTGA. Trimming removed 5 bases from V and 4 bases from J; junction bases left unmatched: 7. The CDR3 sequence is 17 residues long. CDR3 bases: TGTGCCAGCAGCCCCTCCGGGACTAGCGGGAGGTCAGATACGCAGTATTTT. This codes for CASSPSGTSGRSDTQYF.

In this sample, this clonotype turned up a few times. J is TRBJ1-4 and V is TRBV4-2, with 7 nucleotides matching TRBD1. Germline loops: CDR1 LGHNA, CDR2 YNFKEQ. V lost 0 bases, J lost 8 bases, and 9 bases stayed unmatched. CDR3 size: 16 residues. The CDR3 DNA is TGTGCCAGCAGCCAAGAATTTAGACAGGGTGGAGAAAAACTGTTTTTT. Its translation: CASSQEFRQGGEKLFF.

This clonotype turned up a few times. This chain connects TRBV9 to TRBJ2-2, with D unclear. This CDR3 is 15 amino acids long. In germline, CDR1 is SGDLS, CDR2 YYNGEE. Trimming shortened V by 4 bases and J by 0 bases, and 10 bases separated the two germline ends. DNA for the CDR3: TGTGCCAGCAGCCTTACCTACACGAACACCGGGGAGCTGTTTTTT. Its translation is CASSLTYTNTGELFF.

This clonotype was seen repeatedly, ten times or more. The rearrangement uses TRBV12-3 or TRBV12-4 and TRBJ2-2, with D perhaps matching TRBD1 (6 bases). V was cut by 9 bases and J by 0 bases, with 11 bases left in between. CDR3 size: 14 residues. The CDR3 here is CASRGQPNTGELFF. The CDR3 DNA reads TGTGCCAGTAGAGGACAGCCGAACACCGGGGAGCTGTTTTTT.

This clonotype has ten or more counts. The chain links TRBV7-3 to TRBJ2-3; D not certain. V lost 6 bases, J lost 2 bases, and 3 bases lay in between. The CDR3 is 11 residues long. CDR1 is SGHTA and CDR2 is FQGTGA in the germline V gene. The CDR3 DNA reads as TGTGCCAGCAGTGACACAGATACGCAGTATTTT. Residues: CASSDTDTQYF.

The chain combines TRBV10-2 with TRBJ1-3; D call uncertain. This CDR3 is 14 amino acids long. Germline lookup yields CDR1 WSHSY and CDR2 SAAADI. V was pared by 0 bases and J by 2 bases, with 5 bases between. CDR3 amino acids: CASSESYPGNTIYF. The CDR3 nucleotides are TGCGCCAGCAGTGAGTCCTACCCTGGAAACACCATATATTTT.

Only a few counts were recorded for this clonotype. The chain couples TRBV29-1 to TRBJ2-7, with D possibly being TRBD1 (6 bases). V lost 1 base, J lost 3 bases, and 7 bases lay in between. CDR3 length: 12 residues. Germline V lookup: CDR1 SQVTM, CDR2 ANQGSEA. This CDR3 reads CSVEGRGYEQYF. The CDR3 DNA is TGCAGCGTTGAAGGCAGGGGCTACGAGCAGTACTTC.

This chain uses TRBV7-2 with TRBJ2-1; TRBD2 matches 14 bases. The junction had 6 bases not matched to a gene; V was cut back by 2 bases and J by 6 bases. The germline V gene has CDR1 SGHTA and CDR2 FQGNSA. The CDR3 has 17 residues. This chain's CDR3 is CASSLPGLAGDPNEQFF. The CDR3 nucleotides read TGTGCCAGCAGCTTACCGGGACTAGCGGGAGATCCCAATGAGCAGTTCTTC.

This clonotype was counted many times. The chain employs TRBV7-2 and TRBJ2-2; 7 nucleotides line up with TRBD2. CDR3 length: 18 residues. Germline CDR1 reads SGHTA; CDR2 reads FQGNSA. V lost 3 bases, J lost 0 bases, and 10 bases stayed unmatched. The chain's CDR3 is CASSFAASGNPNTGELFF. The CDR3 coding sequence is TGTGCCAGCAGCTTTGCCGCGAGCGGGAACCCGAACACCGGGGAGCTGTTTTTT.

This chain connects TRBV2 to TRBJ2-1; D may be TRBD2 (7 bases). The V gene's germline CDR1 is SNHLY and CDR2 FYNNEI. Trimming removed 8 bases from V and 1 base from J, with 18 bases in between. This CDR3 has 16 amino acids. CDR3 nucleotide sequence: TGTGCCAGCTCTGCCGGGGAGGGGGGGTCCTACAATGAGCAGTTCTTC. The encoded protein is CASSAGEGGSYNEQFF. The full variable domain, rest sourced from reference TRBV2 and TRBJ2-1, is EPEVTQTPSHQVTQMGQEVILRCVPISNHLYFYWYRQILGQKVEFLVSFYNNEISEKSEIFDDQFSVERPDGSNFTLKIRSTKLEDSAMYFCASSAGEGGSYNEQFFGPGTRLTVL.

This clonotype was seen a few times. The chain employs TRBV11-3 and TRBJ2-3, with TRBD2 matching over 10 bases. V was pared by 5 bases and J by 4 bases, with 9 bases of the junction left unmatched. The V gene's germline CDR1 is SGHNT and CDR2 YENEEA. This CDR3 spans 16 amino acids. This CDR3 reads CASSESLAGVADTQYF. In nucleotides, the CDR3 is TGTGCCAGCAGCGAGAGCCTAGCGGGAGTGGCAGATACGCAGTATTTT.

Concerning this clonotype itself: This may come from a read error, since a much larger clone is one base off. The CDR3 reads CASSQGTSVGGEQYF. CDR3 DNA: TGTGCCAGCAGCCAAGGCACTAGTGTCGGAGGTGAGCAGTACTTC. The chain links TRBV7-8 to TRBJ2-7; TRBD2 is a possible D gene (5 bases). The V end lost 5 bases, the J end lost 7 bases, and 21 bases lay between the germline ends. CDR3 length: 15 residues. Germline loops: CDR1 SGHVS, CDR2 FQNEAQ.

The rearrangement links TRBV27 to TRBJ1-5; 7 bases are a match to TRBD1. The CDR3 totals 14 residues. Germline V CDR1 and CDR2: MNHEY, SMNVEV (reference sequence). V shed 11 bases, J shed 6 bases, and the junction held 13 bases outside the gene matches. CDR3 sequence reads: CAFWGTAKSQPQHF. The CDR3 DNA reads as TGTGCCTTCTGGGGGACAGCGAAGTCTCAGCCCCAGCATTTT.

This clonotype has just a few counts. The chain combines TRBV24-1 with TRBJ2-1; D unclear. With 2 bases removed from V and 8 bases from J, the gap between germline ends came to 21 bases. The V gene's germline CDR1 is KGHDR and CDR2 SFDVKD. The CDR3 has 17 amino acids. DNA of the CDR3: TGTGCCACCAGTGATTCTCGGATGGGTTATTCGTTATATGAGCAGTTCTTC. This gives the protein CATSDSRMGYSLYEQFF.

This clonotype was detected ten times or more. This chain links TRBV3-1 with TRBJ1-2, with a possible D match to TRBD1 (6 bases). Trimming cost V 5 bases and J 8 bases, with 15 bases left between them. The CDR3 is 13 amino acids. Per germline, CDR1 LGHDT and CDR2 YNNKEL (reference sequence). CDR3 sequence: CASSSHRVYGYTF. The CDR3 coding sequence is TGTGCCAGCAGCTCCCACAGGGTTTACGGCTACACCTTC.

This clonotype was seen once. The genes are TRBV27 and TRBJ2-1; TRBD2 matches 8 bases. The CDR3 runs to 13 residues. Losses at the gene ends were 4 bases for V and 15 bases for J; bases not matched to a gene: 11. The germline V gene encodes CDR1 MNHEY and CDR2 SMNVEV (reference sequence). CDR3 in DNA: TGTGCCAGCAGTTCGACGGCCGGGAGGGCGGGGTTCTTC. Its protein is CASSSTAGRAGFF.

This clonotype was observed many times. The genes are TRBV20-1 and TRBJ1-1; D is ambiguous. Trimming left V 2 bases short and J 11 bases short, with 15 bases between. Germline V gene lookup returns CDR1 DFQATT and CDR2 SNEGSKA (reference sequence). This CDR3 is 12 amino acids long. The CDR3 region is CSARRRTREAFF. The CDR3 DNA reads as TGCAGTGCTAGACGGCGCACCAGAGAGGCTTTCTTT.

This clonotype was recorded a few times. One junction end disagrees with the germline gene, perhaps due to a read error. This rearrangement joins TRBV2 to TRBJ2-5; D is perhaps TRBD2 (6 bases). The CDR3 runs 11 residues. The V gene's germline CDR1 is SNHLY and CDR2 FYNNEI. CDR3 region: CASSEAWGLHF. The CDR3 region has the DNA TGTGCCAGCAGTGAAGCGTGGGGACTCCACTTC.

This clonotype was counted between two and nine times. The chain has TRBV3-1 and TRBJ1-1; D is perhaps TRBD1 (5 bases). V was trimmed by 9 bases and J by 9 bases, leaving 26 bases between them. CDR1 and CDR2 (germline): LGHDT, YNNKEL (reference sequence). The CDR3 contains 15 residues. CDR3 nucleotide sequence: TGTGCCAGTGCTCTGGGGGGAGTAGGCCACTACCAAGCTTTCTTT. Its protein product is CASALGGVGHYQAFF. Supplemented by reference TRBV3-1 and TRBJ1-1, the full variable domain reads DTAVSQTPKYLVTQMGNDKSIKCEQNLGHDTMYWYKQDSKKFLKIMFSYNNKELIINETVPNRFSPKSPDKAHLNLHINSLELGDSAVYFCASALGGVGHYQAFFGQGTRLTVV.

This clonotype was seen at least ten times. The chain couples TRBV27 to TRBJ2-7; the match to TRBD1 covers 7 bases. The CDR3 runs to 15 residues. CDR1 MNHEY and CDR2 SMNVEV come from the germline V gene (reference sequence). V lost 1 base and J lost 0; bases outside the gene matches: 3. The CDR3 region has the DNA TGTGCCAGCAGTTTATTCAGGGGGAGCTCCTACGAGCAGTACTTC. Translated, it gives CASSLFRGSSYEQYF.

The chain has TRBV14 and TRBJ2-1; 8 bases line up with TRBD2. V was clipped by 3 bases and J by 5 bases; unmatched bases: 12. Germline CDR1 is SGHDN and CDR2 is FVKESK. CDR3 length: 17 residues. In nucleotides, the CDR3 is TGTGCCAGCAGCCACAATATCCCGGGACTAGATAACAATGAGCAGTTCTTC. Its translation is CASSHNIPGLDNNEQFF.

This clonotype was picked up a small number of times. The CDR3 here is CASNSWGLEETQYF. As DNA, the CDR3 is TGTGCCAGCAATAGCTGGGGGCTGGAAGAGACCCAGTACTTC. The genes are TRBV6-1 and TRBJ2-5, with D perhaps matching TRBD1 (6 bases). The germline V and J ends were trimmed by 7 bases and 3 bases, with 15 bases remaining between them. In germline, CDR1 is MNHNS, CDR2 SASEGT. This CDR3 is 14 amino acids long.